At least ten counts were recorded for the clone carrying this T cell receptor beta chain. These data are taken from a study of regulatory T cells in long-lasting Graves disease. The authors built TCR beta libraries using iRepertoire HTBI primers and Arm-PCR of CDR3 regions. TCRdb independently ran MiXCR on the multiplex PCR reads; one entry per CDR3 protein. This sample carries hundreds of thousands of distinct CDR3 sequences, about 14% of them seen once, and the ten largest clones take about 10%. The CDR3 covers 14 residues. The V gene's germline CDR1 is MNHEY and CDR2 SMNVEV (reference sequence). Unmatched junction bases numbered 3, after V lost 3 bases and J lost 5 bases. Stated time point: newly diagnosed GD, antithyroid drugs for less than 3 months. From RNA extracted from PBMCs, the TCR library was made. The same data also went into a second study, on T cells in Graves' hyperthyroidism and ophthalmopathy. Turning to that study: A set of HTBI primers served as the primers for a first-round RT-PCR of the TCR CDR3.

The TCR sequence derives from a man aged 25-45 years with Graves disease. The V and J genes are TRBV27 and TRBJ2-1; 8 bases fit TRBD2. Sequencing used peripheral blood mononuclear cells (PBMCs), obtained at new diagnosis, from a patient treated with antithyroid drugs. For the CDR3, the DNA is TGTGCCAGCAGTTTCCAACTAGCGGACAATGAGCAGTTCTTC. Protein: CASSFQLADNEQFF.